This is a list of T cell receptor beta chains from one sample in a study of cytomegalovirus exposure and HLA in healthy donors. Assay used: immunoSEQ multiplex PCR; TCRdb lists only in-frame clones, some missing. This sample carries some 270,000 clones, around nine tenths of them seen once, and the ten largest clones take about 1.8%. What was sequenced was PBMCs. The receptors were gathered from a girl aged 2-15 years in good health and CMV-seronegative. CDR3s include the opening cysteine and the closing phenylalanine or tryptophan. Each record gives: clone size, D gene, J gene, V gene, CDR3 DNA, CDR3 protein. A D gene is named only where the DNA matches it firmly. Clone size, where shown, is once, few, many, or a class for clones that have expanded.

>once|-|TRBJ1-6|TRBV5-1
TGCGCCAGCAGCGTGGACACGGGGGGGTCACCCCTCCACTTT
CASSVDTGGSPLHF
>-|-|TRBJ2-3|TRBV19
TGTGCCAGTAGTATAGATGCGGGTCTCCAAACCACAGATACGCAGTATTTT
CASSIDAGLQTTDTQYF
>once|-|TRBJ2-7|TRBV7-8
TGTGCCAGCAGCACGAGCTCCTACGAGCAGTACTTC
CASSTSSYEQYF
>-|-|TRBJ2-7|TRBV5-4
TGTGCCAGCAGTTCCGCCACTAGGAACTACGAGCAGTACTTC
CASSSATRNYEQYF
>-|-|TRBJ1-2|TRBV5-1
TGCGCCAGCAGCTTGGAGTTTAGAAACTATGGCTACACCTTC
CASSLEFRNYGYTF
>-|-|TRBJ2-7|TRBV13
TGTGCCAGCAGCTTAGGGACAGTTCCTTACGAGCAGTACTTC
CASSLGTVPYEQYF
>-|TRBD1|TRBJ1-1|TRBV30
TGTGCCTGGAGCCCCGACAGGGGTGAAGCTTTCTTT
CAWSPDRGEAFF
>-|-|TRBJ2-2|TRBV6-1
TGTGCCACCAAAGGACTGGCGAACACCGGGGAGCTGTTTTTT
CATKGLANTGELFF
>-|-|TRBJ2-1|TRBV4-1
TGCGCCAGCAGCCAAGATCGAGATCATTTTGAGCAGTTCTTC
CASSQDRDHFEQFF
>once|-|TRBJ2-3|TRBV7-9
TGTGCCAGCAGCTTAGGAGGGACTAGCACAGATACGCAGTATTTT
CASSLGGTSTDTQYF
>few|-|TRBJ1-1|TRBV15
TGTGCCACCTGCCTCTCCAGGGGTGGCACTGAAGCTTTCTTT
CATCLSRGGTEAFF
>-|TRBD1|TRBJ2-2|TRBV2
TGTGCCAGCAGTCCACAGGGGGTCGGCGGGGAGCTGTTTTTT
CASSPQGVGGELFF
>once|-|TRBJ2-2|TRBV7-9
TGTGCCAGCAGCTCACCCATGACATTAATAGGGAACACCGGGGAGCTGTTTTTT
CASSSPMTLIGNTGELFF
>-|-|TRBJ2-2|TRBV7-8
TGTGCCAGCAACCCTGCGGGGAGCGACGGGGAGCTGTTTTTT
CASNPAGSDGELFF
>-|-|TRBJ1-1|TRBV5-4
TGTGCCAGCAGCACGACTATGAACACTGAAGCTTTCTTT
CASSTTMNTEAFF
>-|-|TRBJ1-5|TRBV27
TGTGCCAGCAGTCTGAGTTATAGCAATCAGCCCCAGCATTTT
CASSLSYSNQPQHF
>few|TRBD1|TRBJ1-1|TRBV6-6
TGTGCCAGCAGTTCCGACAGGGACACTGAAGCTTTCTTT
CASSSDRDTEAFF
>-|-|TRBJ2-7|TRBV5-1
TGCGCCAGCAGCTTCCTGGGGCAGTCCTACGAGCAGTACTTC
CASSFLGQSYEQYF
>-|-|TRBJ2-4|TRBV19
TGTGCCAGTAGGCCACAGGGTACAAAAAACATTCAGTACTTC
CASRPQGTKNIQYF
>-|TRBD2|TRBJ2-1|TRBV10-1
TGCGCCAGCAGTGAGTCCCGAGCGGGATTCAATGAGCAGTTCTTC
CASSESRAGFNEQFF
>few|-|TRBJ1-2|TRBV25-1
TGTGCCAGCAGTCCAGACGGAGTCTATGGCTACACCTTC
CASSPDGVYGYTF
>once|TRBD1|TRBJ1-5|TRBV7-9
TGTGCCAGCAGCTTAGCGCATTCTGGGACAGGGGGCAATCAGCCCCAGCATTTT
CASSLAHSGTGGNQPQHF
>-|-|TRBJ1-5|TRBV7-9
TGTTCCAGCAGCTTTGGGGGGGAGTCCCAGCATTTT
CSSSFGGESQHF
>-|-|TRBJ2-2|TRBV29-1
TGCAGCGTGACTGACAGTAAGAACACCGGGGAGCTGTTTTTT
CSVTDSKNTGELFF
>-|TRBD1|TRBJ1-2|TRBV29-1
TGCAGCGTTCCGGGACAGGGATACGGCTACACCTTC
CSVPGQGYGYTF
>-|TRBD1|TRBJ1-4|TRBV10-3
TGTGCCATCAGTCCACAGACAGGGGATGGTGGTGAAAAACTGTTTTTT
CAISPQTGDGGEKLFF
>-|TRBD2|TRBJ2-3|TRBV27
TGTGCCAGCAGTTTATTTAGCGGGGCTAGCACAGATACGCAGTATTTT
CASSLFSGASTDTQYF
>-|-|TRBJ2-1|TRBV15
TGTGCCACCAGCAGAGAGCAGTTCAGGGAACATGAGCAGTTCTTC
CATSREQFREHEQFF
>few|-|TRBJ2-6|TRBV6-5
TGTGCCAGCAGTTGCGGGGCAACTGGGGCCAACGTCCTGACTTTC
CASSCGATGANVLTF
>-|TRBD1|TRBJ2-5|TRBV11-3
TGTGCCAGCAGCCTTGGACAGGGGTATGAGCAGACCCAGTACTTC
CASSLGQGYEQTQYF
>-|TRBD2|TRBJ2-7|TRBV9
TGTGCCAGCAGCGCCGGGAGGGGTTCGAGTGAGCAGTACTTC
CASSAGRGSSEQYF
>-|-|TRBJ1-1|TRBV10-3
TGTGCCATCAGGAACCCCGTCAGTCTGGACACTGAAGCTTTCTTT
CAIRNPVSLDTEAFF
>-|-|TRBJ2-7|TRBV7-9
TGTGCCAGCAGCTTAGACGGGAGTCCTTACGAGCAGTACTTC
CASSLDGSPYEQYF
>-|TRBD2|TRBJ2-3|TRBV27
TGTGCCAGCAGCCTCGGGCTAGCGGGATTGGATACGCAGTATTTT
CASSLGLAGLDTQYF
>-|-|TRBJ2-3|TRBV7-7
TGTGCCAGCAGCCTATTAGAATATCCCACAGATACGCAGTATTTT
CASSLLEYPTDTQYF
>-|TRBD2|TRBJ2-1|TRBV7-2
TGTGCCAGCAGCCGGACTAGCGGGAGTGGTACCAATGAGCAGTTCTTC
CASSRTSGSGTNEQFF
>-|TRBD2|TRBJ2-3|TRBV4-1
TGCGCCAGCAGCCAAGATCGGGGGGAGAGCACAGATACGCAGTATTTT
CASSQDRGESTDTQYF
>-|-|TRBJ2-2|TRBV21-1
TGTGCCAGCAGCGAAAAGGGGGCAGGGGGCAACGGGGAGCTGTTTTTT
CASSEKGAGGNGELFF
>-|TRBD2|TRBJ2-5|TRBV5-1
TGCGCCAGCAGCCGGACTAGCGGCCAAGAGACCCAGTACTTC
CASSRTSGQETQYF
>-|TRBD2|TRBJ2-5|TRBV5-4
TGTGCCAGCAGCTTGGCTTCCGGGAGGATTAAAGAGACCCAGTACTTC
CASSLASGRIKETQYF
>-|TRBD2|TRBJ2-5|TRBV6-5
TGTGCCAGCAGCCGGGGGGTCCAAGAGACCCAGTACTTC
CASSRGVQETQYF
>-|-|TRBJ1-1|TRBV18
TGTGCCAGCTCACTGACAGGTTTGAACACTGAAGCTTTCTTT
CASSLTGLNTEAFF
>-|-|TRBJ1-2|TRBV6-1
TGTGCCAGCAGTGGATGGGGGCCCACTAACTATGGCTACACCTTC
CASSGWGPTNYGYTF
>once|-|TRBJ1-3|TRBV11-2
TGTGCCACCACCCGGACAATTCAAAGCTCTGGAAACACCATATATTTT
CATTRTIQSSGNTIYF
>-|-|TRBJ1-1|TRBV7-2
TGTGCCAGCAGCTTGGACATCAACCGCCCGGAAGCTTTCTTT
CASSLDINRPEAFF
>-|TRBD1|TRBJ1-2|TRBV6-1
TGTGCCAGCAGTGAAGCGGCTACTGACAGGGTGTTCTATGGCTACACCTTC
CASSEAATDRVFYGYTF
>-|-|TRBJ2-6|TRBV27
TGTGCCAGCAGTTTCAGGGGCTCCCAGTCTGGGGCCAACGTCCTGACTTTC
CASSFRGSQSGANVLTF
>-|TRBD1|TRBJ1-1|TRBV6-5
TGTGCCAGCAGGCAATTAACAGGGGAGGAAGCTTTCTTT
CASRQLTGEEAFF
>-|TRBD2|TRBJ2-1|TRBV11-2
TGTGCCAGCAGATCCACGGGGACTAGCGGGGGGGCGGACAATGAGCAGTTCTTC
CASRSTGTSGGADNEQFF
>-|TRBD1|TRBJ1-4|TRBV29-1
TGCAGCGGAGACCACAGGGGGAAACTGTTTTTT
CSGDHRGKLFF
>-|-|TRBJ1-5|TRBV9
TGTGCCAGCAGCGTAGGAGCTGGGGGCAGCAATCAGCCCCAGCATTTT
CASSVGAGGSNQPQHF
>-|TRBD2|TRBJ2-1|TRBV27
TGTGCCAGCAGTTTACGCCCCCAAGGACTAGCGGGAGGGATTACCTACAATGAGCAGTTCTTC
CASSLRPQGLAGGITYNEQFF
>-|TRBD1|TRBJ1-1|TRBV10-3
TGTGCCATCAGGGGACAGGGGGCCCCTCTGAACACTGAAGCTTTCTTT
CAIRGQGAPLNTEAFF
>-|TRBD1|TRBJ2-5|TRBV10-2
TGCGCCAGCAGGACAGGGGGCTGGGAGCAGTACTTC
CASRTGGWEQYF
>-|-|TRBJ2-6|TRBV29-1
TGCAGCGTGGCGCAGGGATACTCTGGGGCCAACGTCCTGACTTTC
CSVAQGYSGANVLTF
>-|-|TRBJ1-5|TRBV7-9
TGTGCCAGCAGCTTAGAGCTTCAGCCCCAGCATTTT
CASSLELQPQHF
>-|-|TRBJ1-3|TRBV6-5
TGTGCCAGCAGTTACACGGGGGACGGAGGAAACACCATATATTTT
CASSYTGDGGNTIYF